This T cell receptor beta chain came from a study of cytomegalovirus exposure and HLA in healthy donors. The CDR3 is 14 residues long. CDR1 and CDR2 from the germline V gene are SEHNR and FQNEAQ (reference sequence). This PCR relied on a set of 60 Vbeta primers and 13 Jbeta primers. As processed by the authors: In a later analysis, around 10 million of 75 million to 90 million unique beta chains occurred in at least two donors. Assay: immunoSEQ multiplex PCR; the TCRdb copy retains only in-frame clones and omits some. Clonal size and the V and J genes are those of that table, whereas D and trimming came from the DNA. Its listing shows about 110,000 clones. Study findings and constraints: Presence/absence analyses supposed approximately even sequencing depth among donors. Specific recognition of CMV antigens was confirmed in vitro for a few chains (all CMV-associated).

To note about this clone: Its target is not known.

The chain couples TRBV7-9 to TRBJ2-5; 7 bases align to TRBD1. The J call is doubtful: the DNA matches TRBJ2-7 better. The receptor's source is a man aged 18 to 30 in good health and CMV-seronegative. Sequencing was performed on PBMCs. In nucleotides, the CDR3 is TGTGCCAGCAGTCGACAGGGCGAATTTTACGAGCAGTACTTC. Its protein product is CASSRQGEFYEQYF.